The 23 T cell receptor beta chains below all came from one sample that was sequenced in a study of blood T cell repertoires in COVID-19. TCRdb's table, derived via immunoSEQ multiplex PCR, lists solely in-frame clones and lacks some. The profile covers 65,000 to 75,000 clones, with 65% to 85% appearing a single time and roughly 4.5% taken by the ten largest. Sequencing input: peripheral blood. Every receptor here comes from an older woman with acute or convalescent COVID-19.

CDR3 residues: CASSPLDSINSPLHF. CDR3 nucleotide sequence: TGTGCCAGCTCACCTTTGGACAGTATAAATTCACCCCTCCACTTT. V usage is TRBV18 and J usage is TRBJ1-6; a possible D gene is TRBD1 (6 bases). The CDR3 contains 15 residues. CDR1 is KGHSH, CDR2 LQKENI, per germline. The germline V and J ends were trimmed by 3 bases and 7 bases, with 13 bases remaining between them. The whole variable domain, remainder taken from reference TRBV18 and TRBJ1-6, is NAGVMQNPRHLVRRRGQEARLRCSPMKGHSHVYWYRQLPEEGLKFMVYLQKENIIDESGMPKERFSAEFPKEGPSILRIQQVVRGDSAAYFCASSPLDSINSPLHFGNGTRLTVT.

The rearrangement links TRBV19 to TRBJ1-4; TRBD1 matches at 8 bases. Germline CDR1 and CDR2: LNHDA and SQIVND (reference sequence). The CDR3 has 14 residues. The junction had 6 bases not matched to a gene; V was cut back by 4 bases and J by 8 bases. CDR3 nucleotides: TGTGCCAGTAGTAACACAGGGGGATTAGAAAAACTGTTTTTT. This gives the protein CASSNTGGLEKLFF.

The genes are TRBV19 and TRBJ1-1, with TRBD1 matching 7 bases. Germline V lookup: CDR1 LNHDA, CDR2 SQIVND (reference sequence). The CDR3 is 14 residues long. J gave up 10 bases and V 3 bases, and 11 bases lay outside the gene matches. CDR3 in DNA: TGTGCCAGTAGTATGGGCGTAGGGGGCGAGCGAGCTTTCTTT. Residues: CASSMGVGGERAFF.

The genes are TRBV5-1 and TRBJ1-1; 7 bases map to TRBD1. Germline V gene sequence: CDR1 SGHRS, CDR2 YFSETQ. The CDR3 covers 14 residues. Trimming at V came to 4 bases and at J to 6 bases, leaving 9 bases not matched to a gene. Here the CDR3 reads CASSPRTQGAEAFF. The DNA for the CDR3 is TGCGCCAGCAGCCCGAGAACTCAGGGGGCTGAAGCTTTCTTT.

This clone was detected many times. This rearrangement joins TRBV5-8 to TRBJ1-5; weak D call: TRBD1 (5 bases). Looked up from germline, CDR1 is SGHTS and CDR2 is YDEGEE. The CDR3 extends over 15 amino acids. Trimming removed 3 bases from V and 0 bases from J, with 10 bases in between. The CDR3 DNA is TGTGCCAGCAGCTCACAGGATTATAGCAATCAGCCCCAGCATTTT. This sequence encodes CASSSQDYSNQPQHF.

The V gene is TRBV7-2, the J gene TRBJ1-2; D remains unclear. CDR3 length: 12 amino acids. With 3 bases removed from V and 8 bases from J, the gap between germline ends came to 10 bases. CDR1 SGHTA and CDR2 FQGNSA come from the germline V gene. The CDR3 spells CASSFEVGGYTF. The CDR3 DNA sequence: TGTGCCAGCAGCTTCGAAGTGGGCGGCTACACCTTC.

This clone was observed a few times. V and J are TRBV27 and TRBJ1-1; D unclear. This CDR3 spans 13 amino acids. Germline values: CDR1 MNHEY, CDR2 SMNVEV (reference sequence). V lost 3 bases and J 8 bases, leaving 13 bases between the germline ends. CDR3 sequence reads: CASSLTGNREAFF. The CDR3 DNA reads TGTGCCAGCAGTTTGACCGGGAACAGAGAAGCTTTCTTT.

The V and J genes are TRBV6-5 and TRBJ1-1; 8 nucleotides align to TRBD1. CDR3 length: 14 amino acids. Germline V gene data show CDR1 as MNHEY and CDR2 as SVGAGI. Trimming removed 7 bases from V and 0 bases from J; junction bases left unmatched: 4. CDR3 amino acids: CASTDRALNTEAFF. CDR3 nucleotide sequence: TGTGCCAGCACGGACAGGGCTTTGAACACTGAAGCTTTCTTT.

The J gene is TRBJ2-3, the V gene TRBV5-1, with 7 bases that match TRBD2. Germline assignment: CDR1 SGHRS and CDR2 YFSETQ. CDR3 length: 14 residues. The ends lost 4 bases at V and 1 base at J; junction bases unmatched: 3. CDR3 in DNA: TGCGCCAGCAGCCCGGGGGGTGGCACAGATACGCAGTATTTT. This sequence encodes CASSPGGGTDTQYF.

This clone has only one observation. The chain carries TRBV5-5 and TRBJ1-1; 11 nucleotides agree with TRBD1. Per germline, CDR1 SGHKS and CDR2 YYEKEE (reference sequence). This CDR3 has 13 residues. Losses at the gene ends were 5 bases for V and 4 bases for J; bases not matched to a gene: 1. Written as DNA, the CDR3 is TGTGCCAGCAGAGGGACAGGGGGCACTGAAGCTTTCTTT. Translation: CASRGTGGTEAFF.

V is TRBV14 and J is TRBJ2-7; maybe TRBD2 (5 bases). Germline-derived CDR1 and CDR2 are SGHDN and FVKESK. V gave up 6 bases and J gave up 0 bases, with 15 bases separating them. The CDR3 consists of 15 residues. This chain's CDR3 is CASSKTSGPSYEQYF. CDR3 sequence (DNA): TGTGCCAGCAGTAAAACGAGCGGCCCCTCCTACGAGCAGTACTTC.

The chain recombines TRBV2 with TRBJ2-7, with D possibly being TRBD1 (7 bases). This CDR3 is built from 12 residues. Per the germline V gene, CDR1 is SNHLY and CDR2 is FYNNEI. The V and J ends lost 7 bases and 6 bases respectively, with 13 bases between them. CDR3 nucleotides: TGTGCCAGCACTCTCCAGGGGGGCGAGCAGTACTTC. Translated: CASTLQGGEQYF. Variable domain in full (rest from reference TRBV2 and TRBJ2-7): EPEVTQTPSHQVTQMGQEVILRCVPISNHLYFYWYRQILGQKVEFLVSFYNNEISEKSEIFDDQFSVERPDGSNFTLKIRSTKLEDSAMYFCASTLQGGEQYFGPGTRLTVT.

This chain uses TRBV7-9 with TRBJ1-4; D unresolved. Trimming stripped 1 base from V and 0 bases from J, with 18 bases between. CDR1 SEHNR and CDR2 FQNEAQ come from the germline V gene (reference sequence). This CDR3 is built from 19 residues. The chain's CDR3 is CASSLVLRVLSSTNEKLFF. In DNA, the CDR3 is TGTGCCAGCAGCTTAGTTCTCCGGGTTTTGAGCTCAACTAATGAAAAACTGTTTTTT.

The DNA of the CDR3 is TGTGCCACCACCGGGACTAACTATGGCTACACCTTC. Translation: CATTGTNYGYTF. The chain employs TRBV15 and TRBJ1-2; D call uncertain. The germline V gene encodes CDR1 LNHNV and CDR2 YYDKDF (reference sequence). This CDR3 has 12 residues. The germline V and J ends were trimmed by 7 bases and 0 bases, with 6 bases remaining between them.

The J gene is TRBJ2-1, the V gene TRBV5-4; D might be TRBD2 (6 bases). Trimming removed 0 bases from V and 3 bases from J, with 7 bases in between. The CDR3 extends over 14 amino acids. Germline V gene sequence: CDR1 SGHNT, CDR2 YYREEE (reference sequence). Here the CDR3 reads CASSLAGDYNEQFF. CDR3 DNA: TGTGCCAGCAGCTTGGCGGGGGACTACAATGAGCAGTTCTTC.

CDR3 bases: TGCGCCAGCAGCTCGTCGGGACACCCGAACACTGAAGCTTTCTTT. This codes for CASSSSGHPNTEAFF. This sequence joins TRBV5-1 and TRBJ1-1, with D possibly matching TRBD1 (6 bases). V lost 3 bases to trimming and J lost 1 base, with 13 bases between them. Germline V gives CDR1 SGHRS, CDR2 YFSETQ. The CDR3 contains 15 residues.

This chain connects TRBV6-5 to TRBJ1-2, with D possibly matching TRBD1 (6 bases). The CDR3 is 12 residues long. CDR1 and CDR2 from the germline V gene are MNHEY and SVGAGI. V gave up 6 bases and J gave up 8 bases, with 13 bases separating them. The CDR3 region is CASRSGAQGYTF. The CDR3 coding sequence is TGTGCCAGCAGGTCAGGGGCGCAGGGCTACACCTTC.

CDR3 bases: TGTGCCAGCTCACCACGAGACTCCACCGGGGAGCTGTTTTTT. This encodes CASSPRDSTGELFF. The genes are TRBV18 and TRBJ2-2; D is unresolved. CDR1 is KGHSH and CDR2 is LQKENI in the germline V gene. Trimming stripped 1 base from V and 4 bases from J, with 7 bases between. The CDR3 length is 14 residues.

This chain joins TRBV6-5 and TRBJ2-3, with 9 bases fitting TRBD1. Trimming cost V 6 bases and J 5 bases; bases outside gene matches: 6. Germline V lookup: CDR1 MNHEY, CDR2 SVGAGI. CDR3 length: 14 amino acids. CDR3 coding DNA: TGTGCCAGCAGAGGAGGACAGGGGATAGATACGCAGTATTTT. This sequence encodes CASRGGQGIDTQYF.

This chain joins TRBV2 and TRBJ2-6; D is perhaps TRBD2 (5 bases). This CDR3 contains 16 residues. Between the trimmed V and J ends, which lost 0 bases and 2 bases, there was a span of 8 bases. Germline loops: CDR1 SNHLY, CDR2 FYNNEI. The CDR3 is CASSEALAAGANVLTF. In DNA, the CDR3 is TGTGCCAGCAGTGAAGCGCTAGCAGCTGGGGCCAACGTCCTGACTTTC.

The chain has TRBV9 and TRBJ2-3, with 7 bases that match TRBD1. Per the germline V gene, CDR1 is SGDLS and CDR2 is YYNGEE. V dropped 3 bases and J dropped 0; count of bases not matched to a gene: 4. This CDR3 is 15 amino acids long. The CDR3 is CASSATGISTDTQYF. The CDR3 bases are TGTGCCAGCAGCGCGACAGGGATTAGCACAGATACGCAGTATTTT.

A remark on this clone: A much larger clone is a single base away; this may be a read error. The rearrangement joins TRBV9 to TRBJ2-2; 11 positions match TRBD1. The CDR3 contains 15 residues. CDR1 and CDR2 (germline): SGDLS, YYNGEE. The ends lost 9 bases at V and 12 bases at J; junction bases unmatched: 16. CDR3 region: CANSNPGQGVPQLFF. In DNA form, the CDR3 reads TGTGCCAACAGTAACCCGGGACAGGGGGTTCCTCAGCTGTTTTTT. The variable domain in full, completed from reference TRBV9 and TRBJ2-2, reads DSGVTQTPKHLITATGQRVTLRCSPRSGDLSVYWYQQSLDQGLQFLIQYYNGEERAKGNILERFSAQQFPDLHSELNLSSLELGDSALYFCANSNPGQGVPQLFFGEGSRLTVL.

The gene calls are TRBV6-1 and TRBJ1-6; 9 nucleotides line up with TRBD1. V trimming: 1 base; J trimming: 9 bases; junction bases outside the gene matches: 7. The CDR3 covers 16 residues. Germline CDR1 reads MNHNS; CDR2 reads SASEGT. For the CDR3, the DNA is TGTGCCAGCAGTGAAGGTCAGACAGGGGGAAGTTCACCCCTCCACTTT. Amino acids: CASSEGQTGGSSPLHF.